The rows below give T cell receptor beta chains drawn from one sample of a study of T cell repertoires in cytomegalovirus infection. One entry per CDR3 protein results from TCRdb running MiXCR on the reads. The table has 150,000 to 200,000 distinct CDR3 sequences, 15% to 20% seen once. Material for sequencing was PBMCs. These receptors were collected from a human donor in good health (CMV status not recorded). Some clones in this sample may be carry-over from other donors' samples. CDR3s include the opening cysteine and the closing phenylalanine or tryptophan. Each record gives: D gene, J gene, clone size, V gene, CDR3 protein, CDR3 DNA. The D gene is left open where the match is weak. Clone size appears in some rows only: once, few, many, or a class for an expanded clone.

TRBD1,TRBJ1-4,-,TRBV28,CASSSSGQRNEKLFF,TGTGCCAGCAGTTCCTCGGGACAGCGTAATGAAAAACTGTTTTTT
-,TRBJ2-7,few,TRBV10-3,CAISGGPMSEQYF,TGTGCCATCAGTGGAGGGCCCATGAGTGAGCAGTACTTC
-,TRBJ1-2,few,TRBV6-5,CASRLTVTWGGYTF,TGTGCCAGCAGACTTACGGTGACCTGGGGTGGCTACACCTTC
-,TRBJ2-5,few,TRBV5-1,CASSLVGDHGGETQYF,TGCGCCAGCAGCTTGGTGGGTGACCATGGCGGAGAGACCCAGTACTTC
TRBD2,TRBJ2-1,many,TRBV11-3,CASSFSRPGTSGLSSYNEQFF,TGTGCCAGCAGCTTCTCTCGACCCGGGACTAGCGGCCTTAGCTCCTACAATGAGCAGTTCTTC
TRBD1,TRBJ1-2,few,TRBV19,CASSIDGTGAAYYGYTF,TGTGCCAGTAGTATCGATGGGACAGGGGCGGCTTACTATGGCTACACCTTC
-,TRBJ2-7,-,TRBV5-6,CASSPVGVPGAYEQYF,TGTGCCAGCAGCCCAGTGGGGGTACCAGGGGCCTACGAGCAGTACTTC
-,TRBJ1-1,-,TRBV5-1,CASRLATVATEAFF,TGCGCCAGCAGATTAGCGACGGTGGCCACTGAAGCTTTCTTT
-,TRBJ2-6,-,TRBV5-1,CASKTSNSGANVLTF,TGCGCCAGCAAGACATCAAACTCTGGGGCCAACGTCCTGACTTTC
TRBD1,TRBJ2-6,few,TRBV25-1,CASSTGTGLSSGANVLTF,TGTGCCAGCTCTACCGGGACAGGGCTGTCGTCTGGGGCCAACGTCCTGACTTTC
-,TRBJ2-3,-,TRBV28,CASSFSAGLPDTQYF,TGTGCCAGCAGTTTCAGCGCCGGACTCCCAGATACGCAGTATTTT
-,TRBJ2-6,few,TRBV6-1,CASSYALGANVLTF,TGTGCCAGCAGTTACGCTTTGGGGGCCAACGTCCTGACTTTC
TRBD2,TRBJ2-7,few,TRBV29-1,CSVSIAGAAYEQYF,TGCAGCGTCTCCATAGCGGGGGCAGCCTACGAGCAGTACTTC
TRBD2,TRBJ2-3,many,TRBV7-3,CASSSGLAGITDTQYF,TGTGCCAGCAGCTCGGGACTAGCGGGGATTACAGATACGCAGTATTTT
TRBD1,TRBJ1-5,-,TRBV23-1,CASSHLDRVDQPQHF,TGCGCCAGCAGTCATTTGGACAGGGTGGATCAGCCCCAGCATTTT
-,TRBJ1-6,many,TRBV7-2,CASSLAGGNSPLHF,TGTGCCAGCAGCTTAGCGGGGGGGAATTCACCCCTCCACTTT
-,TRBJ1-2,few,TRBV7-6,CASQGGDGYTF,TGTGCCAGCCAAGGGGGAGATGGCTACACCTTC
-,TRBJ2-5,many,TRBV12-3/TRBV12-4,CASSLGTETQYF,TGTGCCAGCAGCCTCGGGACGGAGACCCAGTACTTC
-,TRBJ1-6,-,TRBV5-1,CASSLSGAARSPLHF,TGCGCCAGCAGCTTATCGGGGGCTGCACGTTCACCCCTCCACTTT
-,TRBJ1-1,many,TRBV28,CASSERKGVNTEAFF,TGTGCCAGCAGTGAACGAAAAGGAGTAAACACTGAAGCTTTCTTT
-,TRBJ2-5,few,TRBV7-2,CASTAEETQYF,TGTGCCAGCACGGCAGAAGAGACCCAGTACTTC
-,TRBJ2-1,-,TRBV19,CASSISLGTYNEQFF,TGTGCCAGTAGTATAAGTCTAGGGACTTACAATGAGCAGTTCTTC
-,TRBJ1-1,-,TRBV18,CASSGDLNTEAFF,TGTGCCAGCTCAGGGGATTTGAACACTGAAGCTTTCTTT
-,TRBJ2-1,-,TRBV19,CACSVSGAYNEQFF,TGTGCCTGTAGCGTAAGCGGAGCCTACAATGAGCAGTTCTTC
-,TRBJ2-6,many,TRBV6-6,CASSSRIRLGANVLTF,TGTGCCAGCAGTTCAAGAATCCGGTTAGGGGCCAACGTCCTGACTTTC
-,TRBJ2-7,many,TRBV19,CASSIAPDNSYEQYF,TGTGCCAGTAGTATAGCCCCGGACAACTCCTACGAGCAGTACTTC
-,TRBJ2-5,many,TRBV7-2,CASSLRVQETQYF,TGTGCCAGCAGCTTAAGGGTACAAGAGACCCAGTACTTC
TRBD2,TRBJ2-3,many,TRBV7-8,CASSSRLAGATSDTQYF,TGTGCCAGCAGCTCCAGACTAGCGGGCGCCACCTCAGATACGCAGTATTTT
TRBD2,TRBJ2-6,-,TRBV7-3,CASSIPVAGVSGANVLTF,TGTGCCAGCAGCATCCCGGTAGCGGGAGTGTCAGGGGCCAACGTCCTGACTTTC
-,TRBJ2-7,few,TRBV20-1,CSARKSSSYEQYF,TGCAGTGCTAGAAAAAGTAGCTCCTACGAGCAGTACTTC
-,TRBJ2-2,few,TRBV20-1,CARPGKNTGELFF,TGCGCGCGGCCAGGGAAGAACACCGGGGAGCTGTTTTTT
TRBD1,TRBJ1-5,-,TRBV6-6,CASSYGTGDQPQHF,TGTGCCAGCAGTTACGGGACAGGGGATCAGCCCCAGCATTTT
TRBD1,TRBJ2-1,few,TRBV6-2/TRBV6-3,CASSLDREPYNEQFF,TGTGCCAGCAGTCTCGACAGGGAACCCTACAATGAGCAGTTCTTC
TRBD2,TRBJ2-7,few,TRBV4-1,CASSQELAGVSYEQYF,TGTGCCAGCAGCCAAGAACTAGCGGGGGTCTCCTACGAGCAGTACTTC
-,TRBJ1-5,-,TRBV10-3,CAISESGPAQHF,TGTGCCATCAGTGAGTCCGGACCGGCCCAGCATTTT
-,TRBJ2-2,many,TRBV28,CATEGWAGTGTGELFF,TGTGCCACCGAAGGCTGGGCAGGGACGGGGACCGGGGAGCTGTTTTTT
-,TRBJ1-4,many,TRBV4-3,CASSQYRRLATNEKLFF,TGCGCCAGCAGCCAATACCGACGCCTCGCAACTAATGAAAAACTGTTTTTT
-,TRBJ1-2,few,TRBV12-3/TRBV12-4,CASSTREDYGYTF,TGTGCCAGCAGCACCAGGGAGGACTATGGCTACACCTTC
TRBD1,TRBJ1-5,many,TRBV12-3/TRBV12-4,CASSPRLPTGGSQPQHF,TGTGCCAGCAGTCCAAGACTCCCGACAGGGGGAAGTCAGCCCCAGCATTTT
-,TRBJ1-3,-,TRBV12-3/TRBV12-4,CASSLFQGLGNTIYF,TGTGCCAGCAGTTTGTTTCAGGGGTTGGGAAACACCATATATTTT
-,TRBJ2-6,many,TRBV7-6,CASSLGGTGLSGANVLTF,TGTGCCAGCAGCTTAGGAGGCACCGGCCTCTCTGGGGCCAACGTCCTGACTTTC
-,TRBJ1-4,many,TRBV11-2,CASSLTPSFEKLFF,TGTGCCAGCAGCTTAACACCCTCGTTTGAAAAACTGTTTTTT
TRBD1,TRBJ1-5,-,TRBV6-2/TRBV6-3,CASASGTGINQPQHF,TGTGCCAGCGCTTCCGGGACAGGAATTAATCAGCCCCAGCATTTT
TRBD2,TRBJ2-5,medium-sized,TRBV7-2,CASSYFSGNGETQYF,TGTGCCAGCAGCTACTTTAGCGGGAACGGGGAGACCCAGTACTTC
-,TRBJ1-1,few,TRBV23-1,CASSPSQQQGGTEAFF,TGCGCCAGCAGTCCTTCCCAGCAACAGGGAGGCACTGAAGCTTTCTTT
TRBD1,TRBJ2-7,-,TRBV7-2,CANSFKGTGHEQYF,TGTGCCAACAGCTTCAAAGGGACAGGACACGAGCAGTACTTC
TRBD2,TRBJ2-1,-,TRBV7-3,CASSLSGEDNEQFF,TGTGCCAGCAGCTTGAGCGGGGAGGACAATGAGCAGTTCTTC
-,TRBJ2-2,many,TRBV7-2,CASSLVSGELFF,TGTGCCAGCAGCTTAGTATCTGGGGAGCTGTTTTTT
TRBD2,TRBJ2-1,-,TRBV3-1,CASSQGPSGSSYNEQFF,TGTGCCAGCAGCCAAGGTCCTAGCGGGAGCTCCTACAATGAGCAGTTCTTC
-,TRBJ1-1,many,TRBV7-2,CASSFSRAGGTEAFF,TGTGCCAGCAGCTTCTCCCGGGCTGGCGGGACTGAAGCTTTCTTT
-,TRBJ1-1,-,TRBV29-1,CSGGMGDTEAFF,TGCAGCGGTGGGATGGGGGACACTGAAGCTTTCTTT
TRBD1,TRBJ1-1,many,TRBV10-3,CAISGGGQGILNTEAFF,TGTGCCATCAGTGGGGGGGGACAGGGCATTCTGAACACTGAAGCTTTCTTT
-,TRBJ1-2,few,TRBV24-1,CATSDSGRRYGYTF,TGTGCCACCAGTGATTCGGGACGGAGATATGGCTACACCTTC
TRBD1,TRBJ2-7,-,TRBV11-2,CASSLNRQGSYEQYF,TGTGCCAGCAGCTTAAATAGACAGGGAAGCTACGAGCAGTACTTC
TRBD2,TRBJ2-7,few,TRBV7-9,CASSLRTSGSPSTF,TGTGCCAGCAGCCTCCGGACTAGCGGGAGTCCTTCCACTTTC
-,TRBJ2-2,-,TRBV28,CASTSSDRGFLGELFF,TGTGCCAGCACCTCCTCGGACAGAGGGTTTCTGGGGGAGCTGTTTTTT
-,TRBJ2-1,many,TRBV18,CASHQGKTPRSDEQFF,TGTGCCAGTCACCAGGGGAAAACTCCCCGAAGCGATGAGCAGTTCTTC
TRBD2,TRBJ2-1,-,TRBV19,CASSPGTSGRGTYNEQFF,TGTGCCAGTAGTCCTGGGACTAGCGGGAGGGGAACCTACAATGAGCAGTTCTTC
-,TRBJ2-7,many,TRBV6-5,CASTPRGSSYEQYF,TGTGCCAGCACCCCGCGGGGCTCTTCTTACGAGCAGTACTTC